Each of the 7 T cell receptor beta chains below was sequenced from the same sample in a study of cytomegalovirus exposure and HLA in healthy donors. Primers for the PCR totalled 60 Vbeta and 13 Jbeta. This table comes from immunoSEQ multiplex PCR, and its TCRdb copy is limited to in-frame clones, with some not included. The table includes 120,000 or so clones, 77% detected once. Sequencing used PBMCs. All receptors derive from a human donor in good health.

This chain joins TRBV6-1 and TRBJ1-1; the match to TRBD1 covers 8 bases. In germline, CDR1 is MNHNS, CDR2 SASEGT. This CDR3 has 13 residues. With V trimmed by 7 bases and J by 4 bases, 5 bases remained unmatched. CDR3 sequence reads: CASTSGTGTEAFF. CDR3 coding DNA: TGTGCCAGCACCTCGGGGACAGGCACTGAAGCTTTCTTT.

A few counts support this clone. The J gene is TRBJ2-1, the V gene TRBV5-6; D possibly corresponds to TRBD1 (5 bases). Germline V gene sequence: CDR1 SGHDT, CDR2 YYEEEE. The germline V and J ends were trimmed by 4 bases and 8 bases, with 7 bases remaining between them. This CDR3 has 11 amino acids. CDR3 sequence reads: CASSEGDEQFF. CDR3 nucleotides: TGTGCCAGCAGCGAAGGGGATGAGCAGTTCTTC.

The V call is TRBV19, the J call TRBJ2-3; TRBD2 might be the D (6 bases). Germline-derived CDR1 and CDR2 are LNHDA and SQIVND (reference sequence). The germline V and J ends were trimmed by 4 bases and 0 bases, with 17 bases remaining between them. The CDR3 is 17 amino acids. The CDR3 bases are TGTGCCAGTAGTAGCGGCCTGGGGCGGGGTAGCACAGATACGCAGTATTTT. This encodes CASSSGLGRGSTDTQYF.

The chain couples TRBV5-1 to TRBJ2-3, with a weak D call TRBD1 (6 bases). The CDR3 covers 16 residues. Germline V gene sequence: CDR1 SGHRS, CDR2 YFSETQ. With 4 bases removed from V and 1 base from J, the gap between germline ends came to 16 bases. The CDR3 region has the DNA TGCGCCAGCAGCCCTCTACAGGGTCAGGGCACAGATACGCAGTATTTT. Its translation: CASSPLQGQGTDTQYF.

This chain links TRBV28 with TRBJ2-7, with 8 bases that match TRBD2. Per the germline V gene, CDR1 is MDHEN and CDR2 is SYDVKM. The J segment lost 3 bases and the V segment lost 5 bases, leaving 12 bases of the junction unmatched. CDR3 size: 16 residues. CDR3 DNA sequence: TGTGCCAGCAGTCCAAGCGGCGGGGGGAAACTCTACGAGCAGTACTTC. Its translation is CASSPSGGGKLYEQYF.

This clone was recorded a few times. Written as DNA, the CDR3 is TGTGCCAGCAGTGAAACGGGCAGGGTACGTGAAAAACTGTTTTTT. Protein sequence: CASSETGRVREKLFF. The chain combines TRBV2 with TRBJ1-4; TRBD1 is a possible D gene (5 bases). The CDR3 is 15 residues long. Per the germline V gene, CDR1 is SNHLY and CDR2 is FYNNEI. V lost 2 bases, J lost 7 bases, and 14 bases lay in between.

J is TRBJ2-7 and V is TRBV27, with D perhaps matching TRBD1 (6 bases). This CDR3 contains 13 residues. Germline V CDR1 and CDR2: MNHEY, SMNVEV (reference sequence). The V gene lost 6 bases and the J gene lost 1 base, with 10 bases spanning the gap. CDR3 sequence: CASSRTASYEQYF. The CDR3 DNA follows: TGTGCCAGCAGCCGGACAGCTTCCTACGAGCAGTACTTC.